One and the same sample provided the 27 T cell receptor beta chains below, sequenced in a study of T cell responses to AZD1222 COVID-19 vaccine. Generated by immunoSEQ multiplex PCR, the TCRdb table keeps only in-frame clones and is missing some. Altogether about 120,000 clones are present, approximately 94% being singletons, with the ten largest covering 4% to 6%. Sequencing used peripheral blood, obtained 28 days after the second AZD1222 dose. All receptors derive from an adult who received the AZD1222 COVID-19 vaccine.

The chain carries TRBV29-1 and TRBJ2-7, with TRBD1 matching over 10 bases. The trim removed 4 bases at V and 3 bases at J, leaving 9 bases unmatched. This CDR3 region has 15 residues. The germline gives CDR1 SQVTM, CDR2 ANQGSEA. CDR3 loop: CSVVGGDRGNYEQYF. In DNA form, the CDR3 reads TGCAGCGTTGTAGGTGGGGACAGGGGAAACTACGAGCAGTACTTC.

The chain links TRBV6-1 to TRBJ1-3; the D gene is possibly TRBD1 (5 bases). Germline V lookup: CDR1 MNHNS, CDR2 SASEGT. The CDR3 spans 13 residues. Between the trimmed V and J ends, which lost 3 bases and 4 bases, there was a span of 7 bases. CDR3 nucleotide sequence: TGTGCCAGCAGTGAGAGGACAGGAAACACCATATATTTT. Protein product: CASSERTGNTIYF.

This chain uses TRBV7-2 with TRBJ2-5; 9 nucleotides match TRBD2. Germline CDR1 reads SGHTA; CDR2 reads FQGNSA. The V and J ends lost 10 bases and 1 base, in that order; junction bases with no gene match: 7. The CDR3 loop spans 14 amino acids. Here the CDR3 DNA reads TGTGCCACCGGGGCTAGCGGGGCCCAAGAGACCCAGTACTTC. Translating it yields CATGASGAQETQYF. Based on the CDR3 plus reference TRBV7-2 and TRBJ2-5, the full variable domain is GAGVSQSPSNKVTEKGKDVELRCDPISGHTALYWYRQSLGQGLEFLIYFQGNSAPDKSGLPSDRFSAERTGGSVSTLTIQRTQQEDSAVYLCATGASGAQETQYFGPGTRLLVL.

The rearrangement uses TRBV6-5 and TRBJ2-4; possibly TRBD1 for D (6 bases). V shed 6 bases and J shed 0 bases, with 12 bases lying between them. Looked up from germline, CDR1 is MNHEY and CDR2 is SVGAGI. The CDR3 covers 15 residues. Here the CDR3 reads CASSDRSLAKNIQYF. CDR3 nucleotide sequence: TGTGCCAGCAGCGACAGGAGCCTAGCCAAAAACATTCAGTACTTC.

The chain uses TRBV19 and TRBJ2-1, with D possibly being TRBD1 (6 bases). Germline-derived CDR1 and CDR2 are LNHDA and SQIVND (reference sequence). The CDR3 has 14 residues. Trimming removed 4 bases at V and 7 bases at J, with 14 bases between. The CDR3 loop reads CASSSRQAWNEQFF. Here the CDR3 DNA reads TGTGCCAGTAGTAGTAGACAGGCCTGGAATGAGCAGTTCTTC. Drawing the rest from reference TRBV19 and TRBJ2-1, the complete variable domain is DGGITQSPKYLFRKEGQNVTLSCEQNLNHDAMYWYRQDPGQGLRLIYYSQIVNDFQKGDIAEGYSVSREKKESFPLTVTSAQKNPTAFYLCASSSRQAWNEQFFGPGTRLTVL.

V gene TRBV28 combines with J gene TRBJ1-1; possibly TRBD1 for D (5 bases). Germline CDR1 reads MDHEN; CDR2 reads SYDVKM. The CDR3 consists of 12 residues. Trimming removed 7 bases at V and 3 bases at J, with 9 bases between. Here the CDR3 reads CASKEGDTEAFF. The CDR3 nucleotides are TGTGCCAGCAAAGAAGGGGACACTGAAGCTTTCTTT.

The rearrangement joins TRBV7-9 to TRBJ2-3; 7 positions match TRBD2. The CDR3 length is 15 residues. Germline-derived CDR1 and CDR2 are SEHNR and FQNEAQ (reference sequence). Trimming removed 1 base from V and 2 bases from J; junction bases left unmatched: 3. The CDR3 DNA sequence: TGTGCCAGCAGCTTAGGTGGGACTACCACAGATACGCAGTATTTT. Its translation is CASSLGGTTTDTQYF.

This clone was picked up a small number of times. V and J are TRBV25-1 and TRBJ2-7; D perhaps matches TRBD2 (5 bases). The CDR3 has 11 residues. The V end was cut by 8 bases, the J end by 6 bases, with 11 bases between. The germline V gene encodes CDR1 MGHDK and CDR2 SYGVNS. CDR3 sequence reads: CASSPGSEQYF. The DNA for the CDR3 is TGTGCCAGCTCCCCGGGGAGCGAGCAGTACTTC.

The chain employs TRBV4-1 and TRBJ1-1; no clear D gene. The germline V gene has CDR1 MGHRA and CDR2 YSYEKL. Trimming stripped 2 bases from V and 5 bases from J, with 27 bases between. CDR3 length equals 19 residues. CDR3 bases: TGCGCCAGCAGCCAACCTGCCGGGATGGGGAGCCAAATTGGGACTGAAGCTTTCTTT. As protein: CASSQPAGMGSQIGTEAFF.

The V gene is TRBV25-1, the J gene TRBJ2-7, with D unclear. Germline V gene sequence: CDR1 MGHDK, CDR2 SYGVNS. The V end was cut by 7 bases, the J end by 2 bases, with 21 bases between. The CDR3 length is 16 residues. The CDR3 bases are TGTGCCAGCATTGACTTAGGGCCTTCGTTCCCCTACGAGCAGTACTTC. Translation gives CASIDLGPSFPYEQYF.

This clone was seen only once. The genes are TRBV3-1 (or the pseudogene TRBV3-2) and TRBJ2-2, with 7 bases matching TRBD2. Germline CDR1 LGHDT, CDR2 YNNKEL (reference sequence). The CDR3 contains 16 residues. V trimming: 1 base; J trimming: 6 bases; junction bases outside the gene matches: 8. This CDR3 is CASSQARGLAAGELFF. CDR3 bases: TGTGCCAGCAGCCAAGCAAGAGGGCTAGCGGCCGGGGAGCTGTTTTTT.

The V call is TRBV2, the J call TRBJ2-5, with 7 bases fitting TRBD2. Losses at the gene ends were 7 bases for V and 9 bases for J; bases not matched to a gene: 11. Germline V gene lookup returns CDR1 SNHLY and CDR2 FYNNEI. The CDR3 consists of 13 residues. The CDR3 nucleotides read TGTGCCAGCAAGGGACTACTTTCTGGGGCCCAGTACTTC. The encoded protein is CASKGLLSGAQYF.

This rearrangement joins TRBV7-9 to TRBJ2-3; 11 positions agree with TRBD2. The CDR3 runs 15 residues. Trimming at V came to 5 bases and at J to 4 bases, leaving 5 bases not matched to a gene. Germline CDR1 and CDR2: SEHNR and FQNEAQ (reference sequence). The CDR3: CASSLGLAGSDTQYF. The DNA for the CDR3 is TGTGCCAGCAGCCTTGGACTAGCGGGTTCAGATACGCAGTATTTT.

This sequence joins TRBV11-2 and TRBJ1-2, with a possible D match to TRBD1 (6 bases). V was shortened by 1 base and J by 10 bases, with 13 bases between the two germline ends. Germline loops: CDR1 SGHAT, CDR2 FQNNGV. The CDR3 spans 13 residues. Here the CDR3 reads CASSLAGDPIYTF. CDR3 coding DNA: TGTGCCAGCAGCTTAGCAGGGGACCCAATCTACACCTTC.

The chain has TRBV3-1 (or the pseudogene TRBV3-2) and TRBJ2-7; 9 bases are shared with TRBD1. The CDR3 contains 14 residues. Germline CDR1 LGHDT, CDR2 YNNKEL (reference sequence). J gave up 5 bases and V 4 bases, and 6 bases lay outside the gene matches. The CDR3 is CASSPGTGFNEQYF. The CDR3 bases are TGTGCCAGCAGCCCCGGGACAGGGTTTAACGAGCAGTACTTC.

The chain joins TRBV6-6 to TRBJ2-2; 10 bases fit TRBD2. The CDR3 loop spans 17 amino acids. Unmatched junction bases numbered 6, after V lost 5 bases and J lost 0 bases. From germline, CDR1 is MNHNY and CDR2 SVGAGI (reference sequence). The CDR3 region is CASSPSGSRANTGELFF. DNA for the CDR3: TGTGCCAGCAGTCCTAGCGGGAGTAGGGCGAACACCGGGGAGCTGTTTTTT.

This chain uses TRBV9 with TRBJ2-3; 8 positions match TRBD2. The V gene's germline CDR1 is SGDLS and CDR2 YYNGEE. With 3 bases clipped from V and 4 bases from J, the junction kept 4 bases outside the gene matches. This CDR3 is 14 amino acids long. The CDR3 sequence is CASSGGTRSDTQYF. As DNA, the CDR3 is TGTGCCAGCAGCGGAGGGACTAGATCAGATACGCAGTATTTT.

The chain uses TRBV6-6 and TRBJ2-3; 9 bases map to TRBD2. The CDR3 runs 17 residues. Germline CDR1 is MNHNY and CDR2 is SVGAGI (reference sequence). V gave up 8 bases and J gave up 4 bases; unmatched junction bases: 16. CDR3 coding DNA: TGTGCCAGCCGTCCCAATTTTCTAGCGGGAACGTCAGATACGCAGTATTTT. It is translated as CASRPNFLAGTSDTQYF.

The chain carries TRBV5-1 and TRBJ2-7; D might be TRBD2 (6 bases). This CDR3 region has 14 residues. CDR1 SGHRS and CDR2 YFSETQ come from the germline V gene. Trimming pared 3 bases from V and 5 bases from J, leaving 15 bases between. The CDR3 DNA reads as TGCGCCAGCAGCTCGTACGGGGGTCTGGACGAGCAGTACTTC. Translated, it gives CASSSYGGLDEQYF.

This chain's CDR3 is CASSQTQGKAFF. CDR3 in DNA: TGTGCCAGCAGCCAAACCCAGGGTAAGGCTTTCTTT. The chain is built from TRBV7-9 and TRBJ1-1; D might be TRBD1 (5 bases). CDR1 is SEHNR and CDR2 is FQNEAQ in the germline V gene (reference sequence). The CDR3 has 12 residues. Trimming took off 5 bases at V and 11 bases at J, with 15 bases between the two ends.

J is TRBJ1-2 and V is TRBV6-5; no clear D. Germline lookup yields CDR1 MNHEY and CDR2 SVGAGI. The CDR3 runs to 12 residues. V was clipped by 7 bases and J by 5 bases, with 11 bases between them. The CDR3: CASTADRYGYTF. For the CDR3, the DNA is TGTGCCAGCACCGCGGATCGGTATGGCTACACCTTC.

For the CDR3, the DNA is TGTGCCTGGAGTGTTCCTGGGAATCAGATTGAAGCTTTCTTT. This gives the protein CAWSVPGNQIEAFF. The gene calls are TRBV30 and TRBJ1-1; D ambiguous. Trimming left V 0 bases short and J 7 bases short, with 15 bases between. Germline V gene sequence: CDR1 GTSNPN, CDR2 SVGIG (reference sequence). The length of the CDR3 is 14 residues.

The chain has TRBV7-6 and TRBJ2-7, with a weak D call TRBD2 (5 bases). Germline V gives CDR1 SGHVS, CDR2 FNYEAQ. The CDR3 consists of 13 residues. Trimming pared 5 bases from V and 6 bases from J, leaving 14 bases between. The CDR3 loop is CASSGGLSSEQYF. The CDR3 DNA reads as TGTGCCAGCAGCGGAGGACTGTCTTCCGAGCAGTACTTC.

The V call is TRBV6-4, the J call TRBJ1-2; the D is unclear. The germline CDR1 and CDR2 sequences are MRHNA and SNTAGT. The ends were cut back, 0 bases at V and 8 bases at J, with 13 bases in the middle. This CDR3 is built from 14 residues. As DNA, the CDR3 is TGTGCCAGCAGTGACTCGGTTGAAAGTGACGGCTACACCTTC. Amino acid sequence: CASSDSVESDGYTF.

This clone has only one observation. This chain uses TRBV7-9 with TRBJ1-6; 7 nucleotides match TRBD1. The CDR3 extends over 17 amino acids. Unmatched junction bases numbered 8, after V lost 6 bases and J lost 0 bases. Germline V gives CDR1 SEHNR, CDR2 FQNEAQ (reference sequence). The CDR3 is CASSPGTASSYNSPLHF. The CDR3 nucleotides are TGTGCCAGCAGTCCAGGGACAGCGAGCTCCTATAATTCACCCCTCCACTTT. Drawing the rest from reference TRBV7-9 and TRBJ1-6, the complete variable domain is DTGVSQNPRHKITKRGQNVTFRCDPISEHNRLYWYRQTLGQGPEFLTYFQNEAQLEKSRLLSDRFSAERPKGSFSTLEIQRTEQGDSAMYLCASSPGTASSYNSPLHFGNGTRLTVT.

J is TRBJ1-1 and V is TRBV3-1 (or the pseudogene TRBV3-2), with D tentatively TRBD1 (5 bases). The CDR3 covers 12 residues. Germline lookup yields CDR1 LGHDT and CDR2 YNNKEL (reference sequence). Trimming pared 5 bases from V and 7 bases from J, leaving 11 bases between. DNA for the CDR3: TGTGCCAGCAGCTTTGGGACGGATGAAGCTTTCTTT. The encoded protein is CASSFGTDEAFF.

The chain joins TRBV2 to TRBJ2-3; TRBD1 might be the D (6 bases). V was pared by 3 bases and J by 5 bases, with 9 bases between. The CDR3 is 13 amino acids. The germline CDR1 and CDR2 sequences are SNHLY and FYNNEI. CDR3 residues: CASSDRDKDTQYF. For the CDR3, the DNA is TGTGCCAGCAGTGATAGGGACAAAGATACGCAGTATTTT.